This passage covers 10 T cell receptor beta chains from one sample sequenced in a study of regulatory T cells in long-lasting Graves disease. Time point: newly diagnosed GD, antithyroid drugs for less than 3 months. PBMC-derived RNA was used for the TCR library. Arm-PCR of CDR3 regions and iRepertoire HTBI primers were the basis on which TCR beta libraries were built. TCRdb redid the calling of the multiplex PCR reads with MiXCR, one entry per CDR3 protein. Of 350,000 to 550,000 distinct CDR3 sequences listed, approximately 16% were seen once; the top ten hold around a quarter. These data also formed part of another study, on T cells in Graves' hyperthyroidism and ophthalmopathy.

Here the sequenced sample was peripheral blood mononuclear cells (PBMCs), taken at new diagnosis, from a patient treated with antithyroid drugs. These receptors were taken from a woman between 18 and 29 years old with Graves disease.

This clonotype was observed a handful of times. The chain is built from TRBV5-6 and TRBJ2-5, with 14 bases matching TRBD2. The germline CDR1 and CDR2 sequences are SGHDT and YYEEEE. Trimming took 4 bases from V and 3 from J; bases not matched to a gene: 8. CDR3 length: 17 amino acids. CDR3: CASSPRLAGGRKETQYF. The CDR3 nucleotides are TGTGCCAGCAGCCCCAGACTAGCGGGAGGGAGGAAAGAGACCCAGTACTTC.

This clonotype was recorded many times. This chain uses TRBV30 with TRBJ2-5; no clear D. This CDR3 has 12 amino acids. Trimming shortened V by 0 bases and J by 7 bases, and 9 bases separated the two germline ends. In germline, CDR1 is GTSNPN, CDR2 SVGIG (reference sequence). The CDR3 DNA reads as TGTGCCTGGAGTGTACTGCTTGCGACCCAGTACTTC. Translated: CAWSVLLATQYF.

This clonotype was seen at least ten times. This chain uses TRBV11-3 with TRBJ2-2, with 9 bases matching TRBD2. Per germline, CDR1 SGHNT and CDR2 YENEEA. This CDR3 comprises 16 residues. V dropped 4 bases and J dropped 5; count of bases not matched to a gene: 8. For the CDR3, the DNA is TGTGCCAGCAGCTCCGGAGCGGGGGGCGGTACCGGGGAGCTGTTTTTT. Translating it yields CASSSGAGGGTGELFF.

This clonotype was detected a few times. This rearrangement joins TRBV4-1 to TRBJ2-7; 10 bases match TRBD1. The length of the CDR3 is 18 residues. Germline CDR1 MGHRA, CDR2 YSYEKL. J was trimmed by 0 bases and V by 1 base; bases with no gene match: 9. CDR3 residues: CASSQATLGQGFSYEQYF. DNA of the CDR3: TGCGCCAGCAGCCAAGCTACTTTGGGACAGGGGTTCTCCTACGAGCAGTACTTC.

CDR3 DNA: TGTGCCAGCAGCGTAGCTAGGGCTAATTCACCCCTCCACTTT. Translated, it gives CASSVARANSPLHF. The chain joins TRBV9 to TRBJ1-6; no clear D gene. The CDR3 consists of 14 residues. Between the trimmed V and J ends, which lost 0 bases and 6 bases, there was a span of 7 bases. Germline values: CDR1 SGDLS, CDR2 YYNGEE.

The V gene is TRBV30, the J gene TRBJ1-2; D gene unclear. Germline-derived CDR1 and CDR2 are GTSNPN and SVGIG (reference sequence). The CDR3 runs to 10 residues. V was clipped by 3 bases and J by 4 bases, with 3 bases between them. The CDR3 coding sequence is TGTGCCTGGAGGGGCTATGGCTACACCTTC. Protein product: CAWRGYGYTF.

The CDR3 region is CASSRPTGHPQETQYF. DNA of the CDR3: TGCGCCAGCAGCAGACCGACAGGGCATCCCCAAGAGACCCAGTACTTC. The chain employs TRBV5-1 and TRBJ2-5; 7 nucleotides match TRBD1. Looked up from germline, CDR1 is SGHRS and CDR2 is YFSETQ. The CDR3 covers 16 residues. J was trimmed by 1 base and V by 4 bases; bases with no gene match: 10.

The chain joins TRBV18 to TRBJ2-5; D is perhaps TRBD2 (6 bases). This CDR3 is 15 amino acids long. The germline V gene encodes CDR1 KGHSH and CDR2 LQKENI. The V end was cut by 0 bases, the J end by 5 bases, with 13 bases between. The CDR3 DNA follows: TGTGCCAGCTCACCACCGACGGGAGTCGGGGAGACCCAGTACTTC. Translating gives CASSPPTGVGETQYF. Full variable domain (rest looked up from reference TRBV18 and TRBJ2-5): NAGVMQNPRHLVRRRGQEARLRCSPMKGHSHVYWYRQLPEEGLKFMVYLQKENIIDESGMPKERFSAEFPKEGPSILRIQQVVRGDSAAYFCASSPPTGVGETQYFGPGTRLLVL.

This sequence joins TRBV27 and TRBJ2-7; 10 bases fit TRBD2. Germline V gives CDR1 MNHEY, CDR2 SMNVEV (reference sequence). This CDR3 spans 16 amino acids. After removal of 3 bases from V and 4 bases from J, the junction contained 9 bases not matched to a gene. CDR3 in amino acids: CASSLEASGRTYEQYF. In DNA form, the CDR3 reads TGTGCCAGCAGTTTGGAGGCTAGCGGGAGAACGTACGAGCAGTACTTC.

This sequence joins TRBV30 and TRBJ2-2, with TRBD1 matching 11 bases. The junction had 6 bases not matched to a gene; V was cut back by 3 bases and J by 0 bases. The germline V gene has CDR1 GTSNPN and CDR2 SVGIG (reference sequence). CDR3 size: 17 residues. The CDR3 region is CAWRDRGRDSNTGELFF. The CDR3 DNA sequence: TGTGCCTGGAGGGACAGGGGGCGGGATTCGAACACCGGGGAGCTGTTTTTT.